What follows is one T cell receptor beta chain and its context. V lost 5 bases to trimming and J lost 12 bases; unmatched junction nucleotides: 7. The CDR3 length is 12 residues. Germline V gene lookup returns CDR1 LGHDT and CDR2 YNNKEL (reference sequence). This sample stems from a study of blood T cell repertoires in COVID-19. Whole-study context: T cells, B-cell-depleted T cells, or PBMCs provided the cDNA or gDNA that served as material.

The data were produced by immunoSEQ multiplex PCR, yet TCRdb's version contains in-frame clones alone and is incomplete. This table has roughly 300,000 clones, under 95% appearing once. The sequenced sample consisted of PBMCs or T cells enriched from blood (not recorded which). The TCR was taken from a woman younger than 45 who had recovered from COVID-19. The chain combines TRBV3-1 (or the pseudogene TRBV3-2) with TRBJ2-7, with 10 bases aligning to TRBD2. The CDR3 bases are TGTGCCAGCAGCGCGACTAGCGGGCTTGCGTACTTC. Protein: CASSATSGLAYF.